This T cell receptor beta chain was sequenced in a study of cytomegalovirus exposure and HLA in healthy donors. With 60 Vbeta and 13 Jbeta primers, the PCR was carried out. Assay: immunoSEQ multiplex PCR; the TCRdb copy retains only in-frame clones and omits some. Of 100,000 to 150,000 clones listed, 70% to 80% are singletons. Study-level findings and limits: Most TCR sequences proved rare, with some public TCRs found in many donors.

A single count supports this clone. Antigen unknown. Germline V gene sequence: CDR1 MNHEY, CDR2 SMNVEV (reference sequence). The CDR3 runs 15 residues. With V trimmed by 0 bases and J by 3 bases, 0 bases remained unmatched. This sequence was found in a man over 45 in good health and CMV-seropositive. The rearrangement links TRBV27 to TRBJ2-1; 9 nucleotides agree with TRBD2. Sequenced material: PBMCs. This CDR3 is CASSLSAGGYNEQFF. The CDR3 bases are TGTGCCAGCAGTTTATCAGCGGGAGGCTACAATGAGCAGTTCTTC.